The clone carrying this T cell receptor beta chain was picked up a small number of times. What it binds is not known. The CDR3 runs 15 residues. The germline CDR1 and CDR2 sequences are SGHDT and YYEEEE. J gave up 1 base and V 2 bases, and 4 bases lay outside the gene matches. The sample belongs to a study of cytomegalovirus exposure and HLA in healthy donors. Study-wide context: Earlier findings included more than 95 million unique TCR beta sequences obtained from 150 million to 200 million T cells. Findings and limits, study-wide: Sequencing probably produced one cluster of sequence variants that were highly shared. Researchers counted 164 TCR beta chains as cytomegalovirus-associated.

Every donor was a healthy person donating bone marrow. With 60 Vbeta and 13 Jbeta primers, the PCR was carried out. Produced via immunoSEQ multiplex PCR; TCRdb's table is partial and in-frame only. The table has approximately 110,000 clones, about 81% seen once; the top ten hold 0.95% to 1.4%. The specimen sequenced was PBMCs. This chain connects TRBV5-6 to TRBJ1-1, with 8 bases aligning to TRBD1. The sequence came from a woman aged 25-40 years in good health and CMV-seronegative. CDR3 amino acids: CASSFPGQGNTEAFF. The CDR3 DNA follows: TGTGCCAGCAGCTTTCCCGGACAGGGGAACACTGAAGCTTTCTTT. The whole variable domain, remainder taken from reference TRBV5-6 and TRBJ1-1, is DAGVTQSPTHLIKTRGQQVTLRCSPKSGHDTVSWYQQALGQGPQFIFQYYEEEERQRGNFPDRFSGHQFPNYSSELNVNALLLGDSALYLCASSFPGQGNTEAFFGQGTRLTVV.